These 23 T cell receptor beta chains originate from one sample sequenced in a study of tumor-infiltrating lymphocytes in localized non-small cell lung cancer. Produced via immunoSEQ multiplex PCR; TCRdb's table is partial and in-frame only. The profile shows thousands of clones, around 69% of them singletons. The sequenced sample was lung tumor tissue. These receptors originate from a human donor with non-small cell lung cancer.

The V and J genes are TRBV21-1 and TRBJ1-5. TRBV21-1 is marked as a pseudogene. This CDR3 contains 16 residues. CDR3 amino acids: CASSKGRGASNQPQHF. DNA of the CDR3: TGTGCCAGCAGCAAAGGGAGAGGGGCGAGCAATCAGCCCCAGCATTTT.

The chain joins TRBV5-5 to TRBJ1-2, with D possibly TRBD1 on 5 matching bases. Germline values: CDR1 SGHKS, CDR2 YYEKEE (reference sequence). CDR3 size: 15 residues. V lost 4 bases, J lost 7 bases, and 20 bases lay in between. CDR3 bases: TGTGCCAGCAGCCCAACAGGAGAGTTCCTTCCTGGCTACACCTTC. Translating it yields CASSPTGEFLPGYTF.

The chain carries TRBV18 and TRBJ1-6; perhaps TRBD1 as D (5 bases). The CDR3 loop spans 15 amino acids. Germline V gives CDR1 KGHSH, CDR2 LQKENI. V lost 2 bases, J lost 5 bases, and 10 bases lay in between. The CDR3 here is CASSPRQGNNSPLHF. The DNA for the CDR3 is TGTGCCAGCTCACCAAGGCAGGGTAATAATTCACCCCTCCACTTT.

This chain connects TRBV14 to TRBJ1-1; D remains ambiguous. CDR1 and CDR2 (germline): SGHDN, FVKESK. The V gene lost 2 bases and the J gene lost 10 bases, with 14 bases spanning the gap. The CDR3 contains 13 residues. The CDR3 DNA reads TGTGCCAGCAGCCAAAACGCGCGCGGCGGAGCTTTCTTT. It is translated as CASSQNARGGAFF.

This clone was detected a few times. The rearrangement joins TRBV7-2 to TRBJ1-2, with TRBD1 as a possible D gene (5 bases). The length of the CDR3 is 12 residues. CDR1 SGHTA and CDR2 FQGNSA come from the germline V gene. V was shortened by 5 bases and J by 5 bases, with 9 bases between the two germline ends. CDR3 coding DNA: TGTGCCAGCAGCCTTGACAGATATGGCTACACCTTC. This codes for CASSLDRYGYTF. The full variable domain, completed using reference TRBV7-2 and TRBJ1-2, is GAGVSQSPSNKVTEKGKDVELRCDPISGHTALYWYRQSLGQGLEFLIYFQGNSAPDKSGLPSDRFSAERTGGSVSTLTIQRTQQEDSAVYLCASSLDRYGYTFGSGTRLTVV.

This clone was counted between two and nine times. The chain has TRBV27 and TRBJ2-1; TRBD2 matches at 9 bases. Trimming cost V 4 bases and J 5 bases; bases outside gene matches: 9. This CDR3 contains 16 residues. CDR1 is MNHEY, CDR2 SMNVEV, per germline (reference sequence). This CDR3 reads CASSSAYRLADNEQFF. The CDR3 DNA sequence: TGTGCCAGCAGTTCCGCCTACCGACTAGCGGACAATGAGCAGTTCTTC.

V and J are TRBV11-1 and TRBJ2-2; D gene uncertain. CDR1 and CDR2 (germline): SGHAT, FQDESV (reference sequence). This CDR3 spans 13 amino acids. V was clipped by 5 bases and J by 5 bases, with 9 bases between them. The CDR3 protein is CASSVRETGELFF. Written as DNA, the CDR3 is TGTGCCAGCAGCGTCAGAGAAACCGGGGAGCTGTTTTTT.

The genes are TRBV6-5 and TRBJ1-6, with D unresolved. The CDR3 is made up of 13 amino acids. Germline-derived CDR1 and CDR2 are MNHEY and SVGAGI. Trimming cost V 0 bases and J 5 bases, with 2 bases left between them. The CDR3 is CASSYSNNSPLHF. The CDR3 nucleotides read TGTGCCAGCAGTTACTCAAATAATTCACCCCTCCACTTT.

The chain joins TRBV27 to TRBJ1-2, with 12 bases fitting TRBD1. V shed 6 bases, J shed 8 bases, and the junction held 10 bases outside the gene matches. Germline V gives CDR1 MNHEY, CDR2 SMNVEV (reference sequence). The CDR3 runs 15 residues. The CDR3 spells CASSRDRGPTSGYTF. The CDR3 DNA sequence: TGTGCCAGCAGCCGGGACAGGGGGCCGACTTCAGGCTACACCTTC.

The rearrangement links TRBV4-2 to TRBJ2-3; 10 bases line up with TRBD2. This CDR3 spans 16 amino acids. Per germline, CDR1 LGHNA and CDR2 YNFKEQ. V lost 4 bases to trimming and J lost 6 bases; unmatched junction nucleotides: 10. CDR3 sequence reads: CASSPPSGGPEDTQYF. Here the CDR3 DNA reads TGTGCCAGCAGCCCTCCTAGCGGGGGCCCCGAGGATACGCAGTATTTT.

This clone was seen more than once but under ten times. CDR3 amino acids: CASSPQLGTYEQYF. The CDR3 nucleotides read TGTGCCAGCAGCCCCCAACTGGGAACCTACGAGCAGTACTTC. The rearrangement uses TRBV11-2 and TRBJ2-7; D unresolved. Germline V gene data show CDR1 as SGHAT and CDR2 as FQNNGV. Trimming removed 5 bases from V and 2 bases from J, with 13 bases in between. The CDR3 has 14 residues.

The rearrangement uses TRBV7-9 and TRBJ1-4, with D perhaps matching TRBD1 (5 bases). The CDR3 covers 16 residues. CDR1 is SEHNR, CDR2 FQNEAQ, per germline (reference sequence). Trimming removed 5 bases at V and 5 bases at J, with 18 bases between. The CDR3 nucleotides read TGTGCCAGCAGCCGGCAGGGCGGAGGGGTAAATGAAAAACTGTTTTTT. Encoded protein: CASSRQGGGVNEKLFF.

CDR3 amino acids: CASSDRDRDNSPLHF. The DNA for the CDR3 is TGTGCCAGCAGTGACCGGGACAGGGATAATTCACCCCTCCACTTT. The V and J genes are TRBV25-1 and TRBJ1-6; 9 bases agree with TRBD1. The CDR3 is made up of 15 amino acids. Germline-derived CDR1 and CDR2 are MGHDK and SYGVNS. V lost 3 bases, J lost 5 bases, and 2 bases stayed unmatched.

J is TRBJ1-3 and V is TRBV5-4, with TRBD1 identical over 8 bases. Per germline, CDR1 SGHNT and CDR2 YYREEE (reference sequence). J was trimmed by 5 bases and V by 4 bases; bases with no gene match: 2. The CDR3 length is 13 residues. The CDR3 is CASSRDRRNTIYF. CDR3 coding DNA: TGTGCCAGCAGCCGGGACAGGAGAAACACCATATATTTT.

The CDR3 DNA reads as TGTGCCAGCAGCTCCTTCGGCGGAACTGGAAACACCATATATTTT. Protein sequence: CASSSFGGTGNTIYF. The chain couples TRBV7-9 to TRBJ1-3; no clear D gene. Trimming cost V 4 bases and J 2 bases, with 12 bases left between them. This CDR3 comprises 15 residues. Germline V lookup: CDR1 SEHNR, CDR2 FQNEAQ (reference sequence).

The chain carries TRBV7-2 and TRBJ2-5, with 8 bases aligning to TRBD1. The end of the DNA aligns better with TRBJ2-7, so the J call may be wrong. Per germline, CDR1 SGHTA and CDR2 FQGNSA. The CDR3 is made up of 18 amino acids. The CDR3 DNA sequence: TGTGCCAGCAGCTCCTCGGTGGACAGGGTGTCGAGCTCCTACGAGCAGTACTTC. Protein sequence: CASSSSVDRVSSSYEQYF.

The chain recombines TRBV6-1 with TRBJ1-5; tentatively, D is TRBD1 (5 bases). In germline, CDR1 is MNHNS, CDR2 SASEGT. V shed 0 bases and J shed 5 bases, with 8 bases lying between them. The CDR3 loop spans 14 amino acids. The CDR3 region is CASSEARGYQPQHF. The DNA for the CDR3 is TGTGCCAGCAGTGAAGCGCGGGGGTATCAGCCCCAGCATTTT.

A note on this clone: The same CDR3 arises from other DNA sequences in this sample as well. DNA for the CDR3: TGCGCCAGCAGCTTGGACAGGTCCTACGAGCAGTACTTC. Its translation is CASSLDRSYEQYF. V and J are TRBV5-1 and TRBJ2-7; D perhaps matches TRBD1 (5 bases). The CDR3 contains 13 residues. In germline, CDR1 is SGHRS, CDR2 YFSETQ. V lost 0 bases to trimming and J lost 1 base, with 5 bases between them. Together with reference TRBV5-1 and TRBJ2-7, the CDR3 gives the full variable domain: KAGVTQTPRYLIKTRGQQVTLSCSPISGHRSVSWYQQTPGQGLQFLFEYFSETQRNKGNFPGRFSGRQFSNSRSEMNVSTLELGDSALYLCASSLDRSYEQYFGPGTRLTVT.

The V call is TRBV6-5, the J call TRBJ2-6; D uncertain. The CDR3 consists of 16 residues. Germline lookup yields CDR1 MNHEY and CDR2 SVGAGI. V lost 4 bases and J 1 base, leaving 11 bases between the germline ends. In DNA, the CDR3 is TGTGCCAGCAGTTTGAAGGGCGATTCTGGGGCCAACGTCCTGACTTTC. Translating gives CASSLKGDSGANVLTF.

This rearrangement joins TRBV11-1 to TRBJ2-3; D may be TRBD2 (5 bases). The V end lost 5 bases, the J end lost 1 base, and 13 bases lay between the germline ends. The CDR3 consists of 15 residues. CDR1 is SGHAT, CDR2 FQDESV, per germline (reference sequence). The CDR3 DNA follows: TGTGCCAGCAGCCGCGACTACCTCCGCACAGATACGCAGTATTTT. Translation gives CASSRDYLRTDTQYF.

This chain joins TRBV9 and TRBJ2-1, with D possibly being TRBD1 (5 bases). V was cut by 0 bases and J by 7 bases, with 11 bases left in between. The germline gives CDR1 SGDLS, CDR2 YYNGEE. This CDR3 has 14 residues. CDR3 region: CASSVVGAGNEQFF. The CDR3 region has the DNA TGTGCCAGCAGCGTAGTTGGGGCTGGGAATGAGCAGTTCTTC.

The chain is built from TRBV5-6 and TRBJ1-2; 7 nucleotides line up with TRBD1. The CDR3 covers 15 residues. J was trimmed by 2 bases and V by 4 bases; bases with no gene match: 8. The V gene's germline CDR1 is SGHDT and CDR2 YYEEEE. Here the CDR3 reads CASSPDRASNYGYTF. The CDR3 bases are TGTGCCAGCAGCCCTGACAGGGCCTCCAACTATGGCTACACCTTC.

This clone is deemed large. The V gene is TRBV11-2, the J gene TRBJ2-3; 9 bases agree with TRBD1. CDR1 is SGHAT, CDR2 FQNNGV, per germline. The V segment lost 1 base and the J segment 7 bases; nucleotides outside the gene matches: 9. The length of the CDR3 is 16 residues. CDR3 region: CASSLGPGQGVYTQYF. CDR3 DNA sequence: TGTGCCAGCAGCTTAGGCCCGGGACAGGGTGTATATACGCAGTATTTT.